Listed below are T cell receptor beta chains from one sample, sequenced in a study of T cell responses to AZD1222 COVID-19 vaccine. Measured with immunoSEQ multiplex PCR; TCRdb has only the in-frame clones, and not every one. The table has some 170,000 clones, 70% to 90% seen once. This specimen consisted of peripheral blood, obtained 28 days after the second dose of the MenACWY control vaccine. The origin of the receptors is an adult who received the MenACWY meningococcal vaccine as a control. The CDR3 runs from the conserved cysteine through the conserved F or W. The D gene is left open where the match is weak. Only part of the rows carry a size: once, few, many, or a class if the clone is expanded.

cdr3_aa: CASEEGDPYGYTF; cdr3_nt: TGTGCCAGCGAGGAGGGCGATCCCTATGGCTACACCTTC; clone_size: NA; j_call: TRBJ1-2; v_call: TRBV28; d_call: NA
cdr3_aa: CASQGSYEQYF; cdr3_nt: TGTGCCAGCCAGGGATCCTACGAGCAGTACTTC; clone_size: NA; j_call: TRBJ2-7; v_call: TRBV6-5; d_call: NA
cdr3_aa: CASSAGVTSGANVLTF; cdr3_nt: TGTGCCAGCAGCGCAGGAGTTACCTCTGGGGCCAACGTCCTGACTTTC; clone_size: NA; j_call: TRBJ2-6; v_call: TRBV5-4; d_call: NA
cdr3_aa: CASSYGAAVNTEAFF; cdr3_nt: TGTGCCAGCAGTTACGGGGCAGCCGTGAACACTGAAGCTTTCTTT; clone_size: NA; j_call: TRBJ1-1; v_call: TRBV6-5; d_call: NA
cdr3_aa: CAISGTSGSQDTQYF; cdr3_nt: TGTGCCATCAGTGGGACTAGCGGGAGCCAGGATACGCAGTATTTT; clone_size: NA; j_call: TRBJ2-3; v_call: TRBV10-3; d_call: TRBD2
cdr3_aa: CASSVWEGRNEKLFF; cdr3_nt: TGTGCCAGTAGTGTTTGGGAGGGACGGAATGAAAAACTGTTTTTT; clone_size: NA; j_call: TRBJ1-4; v_call: TRBV19; d_call: NA
cdr3_aa: CASSQARRLGQAYEQYF; cdr3_nt: TGCGCCAGCAGCCAAGCGAGGCGGTTGGGACAAGCCTACGAGCAGTACTTC; clone_size: NA; j_call: TRBJ2-7; v_call: TRBV4-1; d_call: NA
cdr3_aa: CASSRPGLAGARETQYF; cdr3_nt: TGTGCCAGCAGCCGCCCGGGACTAGCGGGAGCACGGGAGACCCAGTACTTC; clone_size: NA; j_call: TRBJ2-5; v_call: TRBV6-2/TRBV6-3; d_call: TRBD2
cdr3_aa: CASSVGESRYQPQHF; cdr3_nt: TGTGCCAGCAGCGTTGGAGAGTCCCGCTATCAGCCCCAGCATTTT; clone_size: NA; j_call: TRBJ1-5; v_call: TRBV9; d_call: NA
cdr3_aa: CASSQGGQETQYF; cdr3_nt: TGTGCCAGCAGTCAAGGCGGGCAAGAGACCCAGTACTTC; clone_size: once; j_call: TRBJ2-5; v_call: TRBV12-3/TRBV12-4; d_call: NA
cdr3_aa: CASSSGTGGGEQYF; cdr3_nt: TGTGCCAGTAGCTCCGGGACAGGAGGGGGGGAGCAGTACTTC; clone_size: NA; j_call: TRBJ2-7; v_call: TRBV19; d_call: TRBD1
cdr3_aa: CASSLDRANEKLFF; cdr3_nt: TGCGCCAGCAGCCTGGACAGGGCTAATGAAAAACTGTTTTTT; clone_size: NA; j_call: TRBJ1-4; v_call: TRBV5-1; d_call: TRBD1
cdr3_aa: CASSITGERYGYTF; cdr3_nt: TGCGCCAGCAGCATTACAGGGGAGCGTTACGGCTACACCTTC; clone_size: once; j_call: TRBJ1-2; v_call: TRBV10-2; d_call: TRBD1
cdr3_aa: CASSLETEAFF; cdr3_nt: TGTGCCAGCTCACTGGAGACGGAAGCTTTCTTT; clone_size: NA; j_call: TRBJ1-1; v_call: TRBV18; d_call: NA
cdr3_aa: CASSLPQGTAFF; cdr3_nt: TGTGCCAGCAGTTTACCCCAGGGTACAGCTTTCTTT; clone_size: NA; j_call: TRBJ1-1; v_call: TRBV28; d_call: NA
cdr3_aa: CASSPQGKVYGYTF; cdr3_nt: TGTGCCAGCAGCCCACAGGGGAAGGTTTATGGCTACACCTTC; clone_size: NA; j_call: TRBJ1-2; v_call: TRBV3-1/TRBV3-2; d_call: TRBD1
cdr3_aa: CASGTGEKAEQFF; cdr3_nt: TGTGCCAGCGGGACAGGGGAAAAAGCGGAGCAGTTCTTC; clone_size: NA; j_call: TRBJ2-1; v_call: TRBV28; d_call: TRBD1
cdr3_aa: CATGTPNYGYTF; cdr3_nt: TGTGCCACCGGGACACCTAACTATGGCTACACCTTC; clone_size: NA; j_call: TRBJ1-2; v_call: TRBV28; d_call: NA
cdr3_aa: CASSLFFGTSGREYTDTQYF; cdr3_nt: TGTGCCAGCAGTTTATTTTTCGGGACTAGCGGGAGGGAATACACAGATACGCAGTATTTT; clone_size: NA; j_call: TRBJ2-3; v_call: TRBV27; d_call: TRBD2
cdr3_aa: CASSLGGPYGYTF; cdr3_nt: TGTGCCAGCAGCTTAGGGGGCCCGTATGGCTACACCTTC; clone_size: NA; j_call: TRBJ1-2; v_call: TRBV7-9; d_call: NA
cdr3_aa: CASSARTGGNSPLHF; cdr3_nt: TGCGCCAGCAGCGCGAGGACAGGGGGGAACTCACCCCTCCACTTT; clone_size: NA; j_call: TRBJ1-6; v_call: TRBV5-1; d_call: TRBD1
cdr3_aa: CASSLTLGATGNYGYTF; cdr3_nt: TGTGCCAGCTCCCTCACCCTGGGCGCGACAGGAAACTATGGCTACACCTTC; clone_size: NA; j_call: TRBJ1-2; v_call: TRBV18; d_call: NA
cdr3_aa: CASSGRTGELFF; cdr3_nt: TGTGCCAGCAGCGGGCGCACCGGGGAGCTGTTTTTT; clone_size: NA; j_call: TRBJ2-2; v_call: TRBV9; d_call: NA
cdr3_aa: CASSQQRYHGYTF; cdr3_nt: TGTGCCAGCAGCCAACAAAGGTATCATGGCTACACCTTC; clone_size: NA; j_call: TRBJ1-2; v_call: TRBV6-5; d_call: NA
cdr3_aa: CASSWGDEQFF; cdr3_nt: TGTGCCAGCAGTTGGGGCGATGAGCAGTTCTTC; clone_size: NA; j_call: TRBJ2-1; v_call: TRBV28; d_call: NA
cdr3_aa: CASSRHDSTYEQYF; cdr3_nt: TGTGCCAGCAGCCGCCACGACAGTACCTACGAGCAGTACTTC; clone_size: NA; j_call: TRBJ2-7; v_call: TRBV28; d_call: NA
cdr3_aa: CASSLGLAGVNTQYF; cdr3_nt: TGTGCCAGCAGCTTAGGGCTAGCGGGAGTAAATACGCAGTATTTT; clone_size: NA; j_call: TRBJ2-3; v_call: TRBV7-9; d_call: TRBD2
cdr3_aa: CSVEDLHLTSSYNEQFF; cdr3_nt: TGCAGCGTTGAAGATTTGCACCTGACAAGCTCCTACAATGAGCAGTTCTTC; clone_size: NA; j_call: TRBJ2-1; v_call: TRBV29-1; d_call: NA
cdr3_aa: CASSPVYEGQPQHF; cdr3_nt: TGTGCCAGCAGCCCCGTCTACGAAGGGCAGCCCCAGCATTTT; clone_size: NA; j_call: TRBJ1-5; v_call: TRBV7-9; d_call: NA
cdr3_aa: CASSPGRTEAFF; cdr3_nt: TGTGCCAGCAGTCCAGGGCGCACTGAAGCTTTCTTT; clone_size: once; j_call: TRBJ1-1; v_call: TRBV5-4; d_call: NA
cdr3_aa: CASANPPRQETQYF; cdr3_nt: TGTGCCAGCGCGAACCCTCCGCGCCAGGAGACCCAGTACTTC; clone_size: NA; j_call: TRBJ2-5; v_call: TRBV21-1; d_call: NA
cdr3_aa: CASSLSGEKLFF; cdr3_nt: TGTGCCAGCAGTTTATCGGGGGAAAAACTGTTTTTT; clone_size: NA; j_call: TRBJ1-4; v_call: TRBV27; d_call: NA
cdr3_aa: CASSLWQDRSEKLFF; cdr3_nt: TGTGCCAGCAGCTTATGGCAGGACAGGTCTGAAAAACTGTTTTTT; clone_size: NA; j_call: TRBJ1-4; v_call: TRBV7-2; d_call: TRBD1